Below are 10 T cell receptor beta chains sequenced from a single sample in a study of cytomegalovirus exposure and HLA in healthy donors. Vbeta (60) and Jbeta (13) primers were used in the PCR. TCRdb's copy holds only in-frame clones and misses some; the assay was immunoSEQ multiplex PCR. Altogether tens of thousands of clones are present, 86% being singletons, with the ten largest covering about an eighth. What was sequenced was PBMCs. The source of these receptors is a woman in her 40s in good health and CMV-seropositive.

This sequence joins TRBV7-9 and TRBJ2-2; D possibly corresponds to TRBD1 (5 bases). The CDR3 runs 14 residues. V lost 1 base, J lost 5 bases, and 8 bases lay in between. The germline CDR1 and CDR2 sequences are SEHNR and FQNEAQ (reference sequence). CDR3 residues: CASSLETVTGELFF. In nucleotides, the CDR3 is TGTGCCAGCAGCTTAGAGACAGTGACCGGGGAGCTGTTTTTT.

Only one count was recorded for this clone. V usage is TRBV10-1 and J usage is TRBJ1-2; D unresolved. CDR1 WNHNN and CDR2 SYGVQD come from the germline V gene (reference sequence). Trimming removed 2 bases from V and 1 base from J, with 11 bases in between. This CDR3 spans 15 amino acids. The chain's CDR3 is CASSEVGPHNYGYTF. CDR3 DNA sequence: TGCGCCAGCAGTGAGGTTGGCCCCCATAACTATGGCTACACCTTC.

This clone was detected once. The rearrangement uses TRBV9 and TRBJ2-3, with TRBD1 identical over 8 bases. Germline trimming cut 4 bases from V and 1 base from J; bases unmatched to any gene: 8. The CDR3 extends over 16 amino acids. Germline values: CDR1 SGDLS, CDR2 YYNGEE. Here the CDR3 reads CASSPRTGFGTDTQYF. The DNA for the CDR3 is TGTGCCAGCAGCCCCCGGACAGGGTTTGGCACAGATACGCAGTATTTT. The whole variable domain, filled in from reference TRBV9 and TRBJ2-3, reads DSGVTQTPKHLITATGQRVTLRCSPRSGDLSVYWYQQSLDQGLQFLIQYYNGEERAKGNILERFSAQQFPDLHSELNLSSLELGDSALYFCASSPRTGFGTDTQYFGPGTRLTVL.

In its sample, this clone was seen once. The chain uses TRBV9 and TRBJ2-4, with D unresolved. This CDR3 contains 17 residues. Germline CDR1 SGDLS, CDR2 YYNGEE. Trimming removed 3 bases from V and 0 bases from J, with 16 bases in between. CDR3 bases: TGTGCCAGCAGCGCCCTTGACTCCTACCTAGCCAAAAACATTCAGTACTTC. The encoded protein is CASSALDSYLAKNIQYF. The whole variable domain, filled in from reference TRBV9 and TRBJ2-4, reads DSGVTQTPKHLITATGQRVTLRCSPRSGDLSVYWYQQSLDQGLQFLIQYYNGEERAKGNILERFSAQQFPDLHSELNLSSLELGDSALYFCASSALDSYLAKNIQYFGAGTRLSVL.

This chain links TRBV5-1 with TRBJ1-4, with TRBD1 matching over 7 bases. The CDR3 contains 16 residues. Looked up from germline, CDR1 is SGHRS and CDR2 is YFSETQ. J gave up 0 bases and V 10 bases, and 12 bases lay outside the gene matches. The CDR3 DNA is TGCGCCTCGGGAGAGGGGGCTACGGCAACTAATGAAAAACTGTTTTTT. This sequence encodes CASGEGATATNEKLFF.

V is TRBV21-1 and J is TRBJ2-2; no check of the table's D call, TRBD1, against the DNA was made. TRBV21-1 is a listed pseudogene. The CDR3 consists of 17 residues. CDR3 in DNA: TGTGCCAGCAGCAAAGGGGACAGGGGTTTGGGCACCGGGGAGCTGTTTTTT. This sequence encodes CASSKGDRGLGTGELFF.

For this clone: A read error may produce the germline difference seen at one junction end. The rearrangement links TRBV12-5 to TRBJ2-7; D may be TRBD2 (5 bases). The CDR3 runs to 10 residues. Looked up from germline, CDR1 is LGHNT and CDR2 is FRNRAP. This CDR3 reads CASGFLGRRF. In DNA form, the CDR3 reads TGTGCTAGTGGTTTTCTCGGACGGAGGTTC.

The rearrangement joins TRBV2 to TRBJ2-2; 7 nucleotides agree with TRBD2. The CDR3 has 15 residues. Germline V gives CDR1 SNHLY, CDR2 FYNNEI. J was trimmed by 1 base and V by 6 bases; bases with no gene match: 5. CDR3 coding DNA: TGTGCCAGCAGGAGGAGCGGGATGAACACCGGGGAGCTGTTTTTT. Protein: CASRRSGMNTGELFF.

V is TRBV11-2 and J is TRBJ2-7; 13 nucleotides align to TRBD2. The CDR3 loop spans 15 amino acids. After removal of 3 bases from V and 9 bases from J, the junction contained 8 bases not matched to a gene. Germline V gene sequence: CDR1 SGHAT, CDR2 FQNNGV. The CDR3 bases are TGTGCCAGCAGCTTGGGGACTAGCGGGGTCCGGGGGCAGTACTTC. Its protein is CASSLGTSGVRGQYF.

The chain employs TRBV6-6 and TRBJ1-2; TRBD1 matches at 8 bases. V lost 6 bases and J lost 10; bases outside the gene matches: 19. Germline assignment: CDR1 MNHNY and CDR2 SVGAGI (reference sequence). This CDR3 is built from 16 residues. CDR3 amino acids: CASSRNRQGALTLYTF. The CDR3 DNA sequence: TGTGCCAGCAGCCGAAACCGCCAGGGGGCACTAACCCTCTACACCTTC.